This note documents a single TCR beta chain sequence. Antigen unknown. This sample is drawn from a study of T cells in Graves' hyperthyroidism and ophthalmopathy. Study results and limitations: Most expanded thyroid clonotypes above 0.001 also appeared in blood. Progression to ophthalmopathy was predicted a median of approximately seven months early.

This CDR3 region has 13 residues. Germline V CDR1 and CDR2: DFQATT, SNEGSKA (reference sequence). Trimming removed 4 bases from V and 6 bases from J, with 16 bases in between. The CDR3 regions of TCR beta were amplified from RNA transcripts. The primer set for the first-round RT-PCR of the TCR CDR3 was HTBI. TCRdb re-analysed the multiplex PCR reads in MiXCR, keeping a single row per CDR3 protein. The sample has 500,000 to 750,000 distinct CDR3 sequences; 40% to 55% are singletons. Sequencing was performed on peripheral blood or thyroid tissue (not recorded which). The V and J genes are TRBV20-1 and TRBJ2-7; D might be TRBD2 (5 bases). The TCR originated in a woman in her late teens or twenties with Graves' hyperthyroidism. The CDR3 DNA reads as TGCAGTGCTACCACCGGTGGGGAGTTCGAGCAGTACTTC. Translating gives CSATTGGEFEQYF.